A selection of T cell receptor beta chains follows, all from one sample in a study of shared clonotypes between healthy human individuals. Assay: immunoSEQ multiplex PCR; the TCRdb copy retains only in-frame clones and omits some. The table has some 1 million clones, under 80% seen once. The sample comprised memory CD4+ T cells sorted from blood. Receptor source: a man younger than 35 in good health. The CDR3 runs from the conserved cysteine through the conserved F or W. D genes are given only for firm matches. Rows give clone size only sometimes, using once, few, many, or a class for an expanded clone.

V gene: TRBV7-9; J gene: TRBJ2-1; clone size: NA; D gene: TRBD2; CDR3 DNA: TGTGCCAGCAGCTTACGGGGACTAGTAAATGAGCAGTTCTTC; CDR3 protein: CASSLRGLVNEQFF
V gene: TRBV6-6; J gene: TRBJ2-1; clone size: NA; D gene: TRBD2; CDR3 DNA: TGTGCCAGCAGTTACTACGGACTAGCGGAGAATGAGCAGTTCTTC; CDR3 protein: CASSYYGLAENEQFF
V gene: TRBV6-6; J gene: TRBJ2-7; clone size: NA; D gene: NA; CDR3 DNA: TGTGCCAGCAGAGGGCTACAGGACCCGCGGGAGCAGTACTTC; CDR3 protein: CASRGLQDPREQYF
V gene: TRBV10-3; J gene: TRBJ1-2; clone size: NA; D gene: TRBD1; CDR3 DNA: TGTGCCATCAGCCCACAGGGGGACTATGGCTACACCTTC; CDR3 protein: CAISPQGDYGYTF
V gene: TRBV11-2; J gene: TRBJ1-1; clone size: NA; D gene: NA; CDR3 DNA: TGTGCCAGCAGCCGGGGGGCCGCGAACACTGAAGCTTTCTTT; CDR3 protein: CASSRGAANTEAFF
V gene: TRBV6-4; J gene: TRBJ2-2; clone size: NA; D gene: NA; CDR3 DNA: TGTGCCAGCAGTGACAGGGCTGAGAACACCGGGGAGCTGTTTTTT; CDR3 protein: CASSDRAENTGELFF
V gene: TRBV5-4; J gene: TRBJ2-1; clone size: few; D gene: TRBD2; CDR3 DNA: TGTGCCAGCAGCCGCGCCGGGACTAGCGGGAGTTTTGGGCAGTTCTTC; CDR3 protein: CASSRAGTSGSFGQFF
V gene: TRBV5-5; J gene: TRBJ2-5; clone size: many; D gene: NA; CDR3 DNA: TGTGCCAGCACCTCGGAGTGGGGCCAAGAGACCCAGTACTTC; CDR3 protein: CASTSEWGQETQYF
V gene: TRBV5-1; J gene: TRBJ2-5; clone size: once; D gene: NA; CDR3 DNA: TGCGCCAGCAAAACGCGGTACTTC; CDR3 protein: CASKTRYF
V gene: TRBV25-1; J gene: TRBJ2-1; clone size: NA; D gene: NA; CDR3 DNA: TGTGCCAGCAGTGAACGGAATGAGCAGTTCTTC; CDR3 protein: CASSERNEQFF
V gene: TRBV30; J gene: TRBJ2-6; clone size: few; D gene: NA; CDR3 DNA: TGTGCCTGGAGCGAGTTTGGGGCCAACGTCCTGACTTTC; CDR3 protein: CAWSEFGANVLTF
V gene: TRBV7-9; J gene: TRBJ2-1; clone size: NA; D gene: NA; CDR3 DNA: TGTGCCAGCAGCTTAGGAAGGAACCCTTACAATGAGCAGTTCTTC; CDR3 protein: CASSLGRNPYNEQFF